The entry below gives a single TCR beta chain sequence along with its context. Its target is not known. This record comes from a study of shared clonotypes between healthy human individuals. Study findings and constraints: Approximately 5.3% was the fraction of naive CD4 clonotypes found shared across several donors. Generation probabilities of non-shared clonotypes were lower (relative to those shared by all four donors).

V was clipped by 4 bases and J by 10 bases, with 16 bases between them. Looked up from germline, CDR1 is SEHNR and CDR2 is FQNEAQ (reference sequence). The CDR3 extends over 14 amino acids. This was a deep-level run. Libraries were prepared by immunoSEQ multiplex PCR; TCRdb keeps only in-frame clonotypes and omits some of them. This table holds under 850,000 clones, 85% to 95% found once. CD8 cells regarded as naive lacked CD45RO, were positively chosen for CCR7, and omitted terminally differentiated effector memory CD45RA+ cells. The receptor comes from a man aged 25-40 years in good health. Material for sequencing was naive CD8+ T cells sorted from blood. The chain is built from TRBV7-9 and TRBJ1-4, with D unclear. CDR3 protein: CASSSPAGLGKLFF. As DNA, the CDR3 is TGTGCCAGCAGCTCCCCGGCGGGTCTTGGAAAACTGTTTTTT.